This T cell receptor beta chain was observed in a study of spatial heterogeneity in lung cancer (dated by TCRdb to about 2019). Broadly, across the study: More beta-chain than alpha-chain transcripts were consistently detected, likely reflecting higher beta-chain transcript abundance. At surgery, fewer than 250 tumor regions, 63 to 70 matched nontumor lung samples and about 56 PBMC samples were TCR-sequenced for both alpha and beta chains. In the raw uncorrected reads, each unique combination of TCR and UMI appeared on average more than ten times. Nonsynonymous mutation counts, determined by whole-exome sequencing of tumor tissue, were related to features of the TCR repertoire. The study quantitatively compared TCR alpha and beta repertoires across multiple tumor regions, matched nontumor lung and blood in non-small cell lung cancer. Findings and caveats that apply to the study as a whole: Ubiquitous expanded tumor TCRs showed up in blood more often at tumor resection than at routine follow-up. Additional single-cell paired TCR alpha and beta sequencing was considered necessary to confirm, at a functional level, the hypothesis that regional TCRs recognize regional mutations.

This clonotype was counted many times. The clone's antigen remains unknown. The record has no base qualities; no much larger clone is one base away. The time point label corresponds to: sample taken at primary tumor resection. The donors were some 70 patients from the lung TRACERx cohort who had early-stage, untreated non-small cell lung cancer. Without any cell sorting, TCR sequencing was performed on whole RNA extracted either from tumor and nontumor lung tissue or from cryopreserved PBMC samples. Only patients with enough RNA available from two or more tumor regions were chosen for TCR sequencing. Including cysteine and phenylalanine, the CDR3 has 11 amino acids. Just CDR3 DNA is preserved here, 33 bases in frame from base 1. CDR1 and CDR2 are read off the germline V gene as MDHEN and SYDVKM. V was cut back by 2 bases and J by 4 bases, leaving a gap of 2 bases between them. Library construction relied on 5' RACE. The sequencer listed for this sample is NextSeq 500. To allow correction of PCR and sequencing errors, the TCR library protocol tagged every TCR cDNA molecule with a unique molecular identifier. The paper's processing steps were these. TCR identification, UMI-based error correction and CDR3 extraction were all carried out with Decombinator tools. TCRs above a frequency of 2 per 1,000, corresponding to the top 1% of the tumor frequency distribution, were defined as expanded. Renyi diversity was calculated using the R vegan package after each repertoire was subsampled 100 times to 5,000 TCRs. To build CDR3 similarity networks, amino acid triplet string-kernel similarity was used, and CDR3s were connected when their pairwise similarity was above 0.82. The public reads were reanalyzed by TCRdb: fastp trimming at Q25, MiXCR alignment, in-frame beta chains only. Here each entry gathers all rows of one CDR3 protein and keeps the most common genes and DNA. The authors' filters were not applied to this entry. Recorded for this sample are about 48,000 distinct CDR3 sequences; around 5.2% of them occurred a single time. 11% of the sample lies in the top ten.

The V gene is TRBV28 and the J gene is TRBJ2-5; no D gene call is confident. This receptor was taken from a male donor with early-stage non-small cell lung cancer. Source: PBMCs, taken at surgery. The DNA is as follows: TGTGCCAGCAGTTTAACAGAGACCCAGTACTTC. Translated, this gives CASSLTETQYF.